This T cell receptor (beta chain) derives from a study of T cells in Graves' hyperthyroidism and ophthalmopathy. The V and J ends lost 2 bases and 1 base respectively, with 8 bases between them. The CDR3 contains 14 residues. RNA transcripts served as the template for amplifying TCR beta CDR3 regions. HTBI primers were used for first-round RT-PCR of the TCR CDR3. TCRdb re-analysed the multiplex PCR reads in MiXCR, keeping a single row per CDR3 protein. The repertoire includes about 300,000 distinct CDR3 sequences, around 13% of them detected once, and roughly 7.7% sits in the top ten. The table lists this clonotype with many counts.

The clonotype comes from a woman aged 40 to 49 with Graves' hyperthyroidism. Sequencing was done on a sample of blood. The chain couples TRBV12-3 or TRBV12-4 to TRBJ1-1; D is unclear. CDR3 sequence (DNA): TGTGCCAGCAGTTTAACGGCCCGGAACACTGAAGCTTTCTTT. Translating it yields CASSLTARNTEAFF.